This TCR beta chain was captured in a study of cytomegalovirus exposure and HLA in healthy donors. Study results and caveats: For most TCR sequences rarity was the rule, although some public TCRs occurred in many donors.

Libraries were prepared by immunoSEQ multiplex PCR; TCRdb keeps only in-frame clonotypes and omits some of them. The data contain about 130,000 clones, approximately 94% of them singletons. Germline V gene data show CDR1 as MDHEN and CDR2 as SYDVKM. V lost 5 bases, J lost 5 bases, and 17 bases lay in between. The CDR3 loop spans 15 amino acids. This clone was seen once. No antigen is known for it. V usage is TRBV28 and J usage is TRBJ2-3, with D possibly matching TRBD2 (6 bases). Material: PBMCs. This clonotype was sampled from a woman under 30 in good health and CMV-seronegative. Here the CDR3 reads CASSRAGFGGDTQYF. The DNA of the CDR3 is TGTGCCAGCAGTCGAGCGGGTTTTGGTGGAGATACGCAGTATTTT.